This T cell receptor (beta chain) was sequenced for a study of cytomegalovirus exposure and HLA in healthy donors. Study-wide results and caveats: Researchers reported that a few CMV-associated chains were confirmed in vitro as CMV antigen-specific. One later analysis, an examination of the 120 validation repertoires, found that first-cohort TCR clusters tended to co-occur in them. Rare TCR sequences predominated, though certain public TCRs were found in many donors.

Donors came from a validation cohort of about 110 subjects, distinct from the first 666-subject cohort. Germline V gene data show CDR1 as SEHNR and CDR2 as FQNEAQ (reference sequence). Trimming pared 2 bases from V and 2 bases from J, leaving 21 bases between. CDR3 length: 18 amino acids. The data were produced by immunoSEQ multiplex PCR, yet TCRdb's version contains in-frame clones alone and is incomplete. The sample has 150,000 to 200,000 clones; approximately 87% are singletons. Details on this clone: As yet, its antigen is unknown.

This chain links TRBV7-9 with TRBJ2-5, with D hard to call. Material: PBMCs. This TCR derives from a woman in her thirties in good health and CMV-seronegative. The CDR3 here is CASSLYLLLPAIQETQYF. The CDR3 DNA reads TGTGCCAGCAGCTTATATCTGCTATTACCCGCGATACAAGAGACCCAGTACTTC.